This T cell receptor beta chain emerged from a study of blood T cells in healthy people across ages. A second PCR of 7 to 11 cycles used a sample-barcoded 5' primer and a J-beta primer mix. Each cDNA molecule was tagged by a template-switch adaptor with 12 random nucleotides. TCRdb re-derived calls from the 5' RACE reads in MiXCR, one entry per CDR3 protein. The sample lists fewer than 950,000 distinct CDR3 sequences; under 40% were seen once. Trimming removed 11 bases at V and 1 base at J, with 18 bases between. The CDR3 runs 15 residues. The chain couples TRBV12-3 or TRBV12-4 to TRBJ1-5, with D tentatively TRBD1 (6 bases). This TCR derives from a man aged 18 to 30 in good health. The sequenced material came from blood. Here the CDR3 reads CASGRGGLSNQPQHF. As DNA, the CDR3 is TGTGCCTCAGGGAGGGGGGGGTTGAGCAATCAGCCCCAGCATTTT.